This T cell receptor (beta chain) is from a study of immune characterization of retroperitoneal liposarcoma. One entry per CDR3 protein, called by TCRdb with MiXCR from the PCR reads. Among 2,400 or so distinct CDR3 sequences listed, 40% to 55% were seen once. The receptor comes from a female donor with retroperitoneal liposarcoma. Sequenced sample: tumor tissue.

The CDR3 is CASRGATDTQYF. CDR3 nucleotides: TGTGCCAGCAGGGGGGCCACAGATACGCAGTATTTT. The chain links TRBV5-3 to TRBJ2-3; weak D call: TRBD1 (7 bases). TRBV5-3 is filed as an ORF, its function uncertain. CDR3 length: 12 residues. V gave up 8 bases and J gave up 2 bases, with 9 bases separating them.